This paragraph reports one TCR beta chain. The antigen is unknown. These data are taken from a study of cytotoxic CD8 clonotypes in ibrutinib-treated CLL. Study-level information: The samples contained 255,043 productive templates on average. They also contained an average of 94,082 productive rearrangements.

CDR1 and CDR2 (germline): SNHLY, FYNNEI. The CDR3 is 14 residues long. V lost 6 bases and J lost 4; bases outside the gene matches: 3. The study, taken as a whole, reports: Pretreatment clonality was elevated relative to age-matched healthy donors and paralleled circulating CD8+ T-cell counts.

Sequenced by immunoSEQ multiplex PCR; TCRdb stores in-frame clones only, minus some. The table includes hundreds of thousands of clones, about three quarters detected once. The receptor was derived from a human donor with chronic lymphocytic leukemia. Sequences were derived from PBMCs, sampled after 12 months of ibrutinib treatment. V and J are TRBV2 and TRBJ1-5; 10 positions match TRBD1. As DNA, the CDR3 is TGTGCCAGCAGCCCGGACAGGGGGAATCAGCCCCAGCATTTT. Residues: CASSPDRGNQPQHF.